This entry describes one T cell receptor beta chain. Germline V CDR1 and CDR2: SGHAT, FQNNGV. This CDR3 is built from 13 residues. The V end lost 1 base, the J end lost 10 bases, and 11 bases lay between the germline ends. This sample was included in a study of cytomegalovirus exposure and HLA in healthy donors. Both 60 Vbeta primers and 13 Jbeta primers went into the PCR. Some clones are missing from TCRdb's copy, which holds only in-frame ones; the method was immunoSEQ multiplex PCR. This table holds 210,000 or so clones, approximately 87% found once. The clonotype was recovered from a human donor in good health. The genes are TRBV11-2 and TRBJ2-1; D remains ambiguous. The sample was PBMCs. The CDR3 DNA reads as TGTGCCAGCAGCTTAGGTATCTCTCGGGAGCAGTTCTTC. This sequence encodes CASSLGISREQFF.